This paragraph reports one T cell receptor (beta chain). Its antigen remains unidentified. This specimen belongs to a study of cytomegalovirus exposure and HLA in healthy donors. Study-level results: TCR beta sequences reportedly predicted most subjects' HLA-A and HLA-B alleles accurately. Roughly even sequencing depth across donors was the assumption behind the presence/absence analyses.

Germline V gene data show CDR1 as LNHDA and CDR2 as SQIVND (reference sequence). Deletions cut 7 bases from V and 4 bases from J, with 17 bases between. This CDR3 is 15 amino acids long. PCR amplification relied on 60 Vbeta primers (plus 13 Jbeta primers). Some clones are missing from TCRdb's copy, which holds only in-frame ones; the method was immunoSEQ multiplex PCR. Here the sample spans approximately 160,000 clones, approximately 80% being singletons. Sequences were obtained from PBMCs. J is TRBJ1-3 and V is TRBV19, with D perhaps matching TRBD1 (6 bases). The source of this sequence is a woman aged 18-29 years in good health and CMV-seronegative. The CDR3 reads CASTLQQGVGNTIYF. CDR3 nucleotides: TGTGCCAGTACCCTCCAACAGGGAGTGGGAAACACCATATATTTT.